These 14 T cell receptor beta chains came from one sample sequenced in a study of early stage breast cancer tumors. The protocol was immunoSEQ multiplex PCR, while the TCRdb copy is restricted to in-frame clones and leaves out a portion. Among over 13,000 clones listed, roughly three quarters were seen once. Sequenced material: normal breast tissue next to the tumor. These TCRs come from a person in their fifties with breast cancer.

The J gene is TRBJ1-2, the V gene TRBV19, with 11 bases that match TRBD1. This CDR3 has 15 residues. The germline V gene has CDR1 LNHDA and CDR2 SQIVND (reference sequence). With V trimmed by 4 bases and J by 7 bases, 8 bases remained unmatched. CDR3 bases: TGTGCCAGTAGTAACAACGGACAGGGGGCTACTGGCTACACCTTC. Protein: CASSNNGQGATGYTF.

J is TRBJ2-5 and V is TRBV7-9; TRBD1 agrees at 9 bases. This CDR3 comprises 15 residues. The trim removed 5 bases at V and 2 bases at J, leaving 6 bases unmatched. Germline CDR1 SEHNR, CDR2 FQNEAQ (reference sequence). The CDR3 DNA reads TGTGCCAGCAGCCCACGGACAGGGGCACAAGAGACCCAGTACTTC. It yields the protein CASSPRTGAQETQYF. The full variable domain, completed using reference TRBV7-9 and TRBJ2-5, is DTGVSQNPRHKITKRGQNVTFRCDPISEHNRLYWYRQTLGQGPEFLTYFQNEAQLEKSRLLSDRFSAERPKGSFSTLEIQRTEQGDSAMYLCASSPRTGAQETQYFGPGTRLLVL.

This sequence joins TRBV29-1 and TRBJ1-1; possible D gene TRBD1, 5 bases. The CDR3 loop spans 11 amino acids. With 8 bases removed from V and 4 bases from J, the gap between germline ends came to 11 bases. CDR1 is SQVTM, CDR2 ANQGSEA, per germline. The CDR3 region has the DNA TGCAGCCTGAGGGACGGCACTGAAGCTTTCTTT. Protein: CSLRDGTEAFF. The whole variable domain, filled in from reference TRBV29-1 and TRBJ1-1, reads SAVISQKPSRDICQRGTSLTIQCQVDSQVTMMFWYRQQPGQSLTLIATANQGSEATYESGFVIDKFPISRPNLTFSTLTVSNMSPEDSSIYLCSLRDGTEAFFGQGTRLTVV.

The chain links TRBV5-1 to TRBJ2-1; D remains ambiguous. Germline assignment: CDR1 SGHRS and CDR2 YFSETQ. The CDR3 has 14 residues. The V end lost 3 bases, the J end lost 0 bases, and 7 bases lay between the germline ends. CDR3: CASSSRASYNEQFF. The CDR3 DNA sequence: TGCGCCAGCAGCTCACGGGCCTCCTACAATGAGCAGTTCTTC.

This clone was detected only a few times. The chain is built from TRBV28 and TRBJ1-5; no clear D. V shed 5 bases and J shed 5 bases, with 13 bases lying between them. The CDR3 extends over 14 amino acids. Germline V gene data show CDR1 as MDHEN and CDR2 as SYDVKM. CDR3 coding DNA: TGTGCCAGCAGTGGTGACGAAGTTTATCAGCCCCAGCATTTT. Protein sequence: CASSGDEVYQPQHF.

This clone was detected a few times. The genes are TRBV5-4 and TRBJ2-1, with 8 positions matching TRBD2. Trimming took 0 bases from V and 9 from J; bases not matched to a gene: 2. CDR1 and CDR2 from the germline V gene are SGHNT and YYREEE (reference sequence). The CDR3 is 13 amino acids. The chain's CDR3 is CASSLETSAEQFF. DNA for the CDR3: TGTGCCAGCAGCTTGGAGACTAGCGCTGAGCAGTTCTTC. Full variable domain (missing parts from reference TRBV5-4 and TRBJ2-1): ETGVTQSPTHLIKTRGQQVTLRCSSQSGHNTVSWYQQALGQGPQFIFQYYREEENGRGNFPPRFSGLQFPNYSSELNVNALELDDSALYLCASSLETSAEQFFGPGTRLTVL.

The gene calls are TRBV18 and TRBJ2-7; TRBD1 matches at 7 bases. There are 14 residues in the CDR3. Unmatched junction bases numbered 4, after V lost 3 bases and J lost 2 bases. Germline V gene sequence: CDR1 KGHSH, CDR2 LQKENI. This CDR3 reads CASSPSGGPYEQYF. Here the CDR3 DNA reads TGTGCCAGCTCACCTTCAGGGGGACCCTACGAGCAGTACTTC.

The chain recombines TRBV6-1 with TRBJ2-7, with D uncertain. The CDR3 length is 17 residues. Trimming took 7 bases from V and 0 from J, leaving 22 bases between them. Germline CDR1 is MNHNS and CDR2 is SASEGT. CDR3 protein: CASIDSGPGGDSYEQYF. The CDR3 nucleotides read TGTGCCAGCATTGATTCCGGACCGGGTGGGGACTCCTACGAGCAGTACTTC.

The chain recombines TRBV5-1 with TRBJ1-1; D gene ambiguous. Looked up from germline, CDR1 is SGHRS and CDR2 is YFSETQ. V lost 4 bases and J 0 bases, leaving 7 bases between the germline ends. CDR3 length equals 13 residues. CDR3 sequence: CASSVSVNTEAFF. DNA for the CDR3: TGCGCCAGCAGCGTTTCTGTGAACACTGAAGCTTTCTTT.

The chain links TRBV19 to TRBJ1-1, with D perhaps TRBD1 (5 bases). V was shortened by 2 bases and J by 5 bases, with 24 bases between the two germline ends. The CDR3 sequence is 18 residues long. In germline, CDR1 is LNHDA, CDR2 SQIVND (reference sequence). As DNA, the CDR3 is TGTGCCAGTAGTATAATTTTGGGCCAGGGAGTCGAGAGGACTGAAGCTTTCTTT. It encodes CASSIILGQGVERTEAFF.

The chain has TRBV27 and TRBJ2-3; D is unclear. Trimming took off 3 bases at V and 4 bases at J, with 8 bases between the two ends. The germline V gene encodes CDR1 MNHEY and CDR2 SMNVEV (reference sequence). This CDR3 has 13 residues. The CDR3 loop is CASSLVWADTQYF. The CDR3 DNA reads TGTGCCAGCAGTTTGGTCTGGGCAGATACGCAGTATTTT.

J is TRBJ2-1 and V is TRBV29-1; D remains ambiguous. Per germline, CDR1 SQVTM and CDR2 ANQGSEA. The CDR3 contains 15 residues. The V end was cut by 3 bases, the J end by 0 bases, with 12 bases between. CDR3 sequence: CSVDFLSGSYNEQFF. CDR3 DNA: TGCAGCGTTGATTTTTTGTCGGGCTCCTACAATGAGCAGTTCTTC.

V gene TRBV6-6 combines with J gene TRBJ1-1; D is ambiguous. Between the trimmed V and J ends, which lost 0 bases and 0 bases, there was a span of 8 bases. The CDR3 sequence is 15 residues long. The germline CDR1 and CDR2 sequences are MNHNY and SVGAGI (reference sequence). CDR3 residues: CASSYSSGMNTEAFF. The CDR3 DNA follows: TGTGCCAGCAGTTACTCATCCGGTATGAACACTGAAGCTTTCTTT.

This chain links TRBV19 with TRBJ2-2; TRBD2 aligns across 8 bases. With 2 bases clipped from V and 1 base from J, the junction kept 0 bases outside the gene matches. The CDR3 is made up of 15 amino acids. CDR1 is LNHDA and CDR2 is SQIVND in the germline V gene (reference sequence). The CDR3 DNA sequence: TGTGCCAGTAGTATACTAGCGGGGAACACCGGGGAGCTGTTTTTT. Amino acid sequence: CASSILAGNTGELFF.